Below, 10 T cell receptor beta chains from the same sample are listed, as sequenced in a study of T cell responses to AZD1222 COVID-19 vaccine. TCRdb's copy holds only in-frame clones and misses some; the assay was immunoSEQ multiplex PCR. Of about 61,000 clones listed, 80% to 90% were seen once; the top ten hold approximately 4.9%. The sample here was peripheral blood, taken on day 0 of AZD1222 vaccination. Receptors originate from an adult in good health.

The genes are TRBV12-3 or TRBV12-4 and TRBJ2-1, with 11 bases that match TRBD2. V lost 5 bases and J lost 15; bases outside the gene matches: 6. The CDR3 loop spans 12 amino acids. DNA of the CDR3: TGTGCCAGCAGTACTAGCGGGGGCTCAGGGTTCTTC. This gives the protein CASSTSGGSGFF.

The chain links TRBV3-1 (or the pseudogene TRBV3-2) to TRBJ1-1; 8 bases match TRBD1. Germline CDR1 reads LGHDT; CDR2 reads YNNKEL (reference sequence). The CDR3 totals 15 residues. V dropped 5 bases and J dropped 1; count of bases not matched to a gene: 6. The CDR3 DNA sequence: TGTGCCAGCAGCAGTCCGACAGGGGCGAACACTGAAGCTTTCTTT. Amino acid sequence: CASSSPTGANTEAFF.

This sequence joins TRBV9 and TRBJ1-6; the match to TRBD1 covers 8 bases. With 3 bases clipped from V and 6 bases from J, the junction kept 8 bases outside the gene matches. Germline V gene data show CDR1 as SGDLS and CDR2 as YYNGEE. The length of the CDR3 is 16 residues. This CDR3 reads CASSGSQGAGNSPLHF. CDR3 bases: TGTGCCAGCAGCGGCTCCCAGGGGGCGGGTAATTCACCCCTCCACTTT.

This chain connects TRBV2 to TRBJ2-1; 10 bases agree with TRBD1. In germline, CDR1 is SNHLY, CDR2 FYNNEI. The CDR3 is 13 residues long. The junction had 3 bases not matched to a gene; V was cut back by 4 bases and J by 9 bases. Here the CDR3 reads CASSGQGAGEQFF. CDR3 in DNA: TGTGCCAGCAGTGGACAGGGGGCGGGTGAGCAGTTCTTC.

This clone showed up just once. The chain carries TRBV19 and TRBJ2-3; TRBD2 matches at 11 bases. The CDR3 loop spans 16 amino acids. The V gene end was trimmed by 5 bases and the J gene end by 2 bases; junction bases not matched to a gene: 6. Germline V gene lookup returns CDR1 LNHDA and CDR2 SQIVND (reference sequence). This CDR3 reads CASSPTSGASTDTQYF. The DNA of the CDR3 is TGTGCCAGTAGTCCGACTAGCGGGGCTTCCACAGATACGCAGTATTTT.

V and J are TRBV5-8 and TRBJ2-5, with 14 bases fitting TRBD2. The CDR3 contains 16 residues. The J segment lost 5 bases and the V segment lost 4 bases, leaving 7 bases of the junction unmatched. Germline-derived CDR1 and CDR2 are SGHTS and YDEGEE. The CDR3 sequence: CASSPEGLAGVETQYF. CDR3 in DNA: TGTGCCAGCAGCCCGGAGGGACTAGCGGGGGTGGAGACCCAGTACTTC.

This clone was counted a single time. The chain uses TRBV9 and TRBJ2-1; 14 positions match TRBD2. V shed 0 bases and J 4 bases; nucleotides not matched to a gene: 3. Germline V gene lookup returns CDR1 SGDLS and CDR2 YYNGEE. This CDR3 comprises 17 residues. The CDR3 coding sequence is TGTGCCAGCAGCGTAGATGGACTAGCGGGGGGTTACAATGAGCAGTTCTTC. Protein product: CASSVDGLAGGYNEQFF.

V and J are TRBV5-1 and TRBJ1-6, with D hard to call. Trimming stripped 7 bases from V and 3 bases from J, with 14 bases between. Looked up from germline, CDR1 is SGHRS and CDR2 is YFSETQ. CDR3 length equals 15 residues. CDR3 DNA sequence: TGCGCCAGCTCTGACTCGGGGATCTATAATTCACCCCTCCACTTT. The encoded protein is CASSDSGIYNSPLHF.

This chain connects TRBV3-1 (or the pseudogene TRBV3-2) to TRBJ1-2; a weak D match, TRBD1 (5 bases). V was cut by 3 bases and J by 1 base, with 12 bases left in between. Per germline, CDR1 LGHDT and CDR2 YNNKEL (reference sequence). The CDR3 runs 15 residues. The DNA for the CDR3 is TGTGCCAGCAGCCAGACAGACTTCTATAACTATGGCTACACCTTC. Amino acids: CASSQTDFYNYGYTF.

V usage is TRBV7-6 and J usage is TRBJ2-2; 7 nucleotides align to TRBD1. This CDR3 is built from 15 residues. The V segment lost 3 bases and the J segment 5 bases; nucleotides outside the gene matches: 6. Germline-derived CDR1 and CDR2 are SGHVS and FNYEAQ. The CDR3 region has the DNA TGTGCCAGCAGCTTTGGTAGGGGGCCAACCGGGGAGCTGTTTTTT. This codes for CASSFGRGPTGELFF.